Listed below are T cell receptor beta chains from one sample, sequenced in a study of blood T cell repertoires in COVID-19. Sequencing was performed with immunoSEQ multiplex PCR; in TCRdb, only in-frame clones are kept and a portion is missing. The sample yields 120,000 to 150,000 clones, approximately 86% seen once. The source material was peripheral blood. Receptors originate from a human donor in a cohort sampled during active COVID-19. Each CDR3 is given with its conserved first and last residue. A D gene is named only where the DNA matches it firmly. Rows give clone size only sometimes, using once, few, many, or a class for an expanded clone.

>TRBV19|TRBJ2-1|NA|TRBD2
CASRGGAGIPSYNEQFF
TGTGCCAGTAGGGGGGGAGCGGGGATCCCCTCCTACAATGAGCAGTTCTTC
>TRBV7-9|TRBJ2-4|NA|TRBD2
CASSLVASGVLAKNIQYF
TGTGCCAGCAGCTTAGTGGCCAGCGGGGTACTAGCCAAAAACATTCAGTACTTC
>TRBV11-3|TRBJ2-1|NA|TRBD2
CASSGSSGGYNEQFF
TGTGCCAGCAGCGGATCTAGCGGGGGGTACAATGAGCAGTTCTTC
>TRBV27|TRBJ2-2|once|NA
CASTAANTGELFF
TGTGCCAGCACTGCAGCGAACACCGGGGAGCTGTTTTTT
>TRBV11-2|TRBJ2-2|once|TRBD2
CASSDGIRGGLGGELFF
TGTGCCAGCAGCGACGGTATTCGGGGGGGCCTGGGCGGGGAGCTGTTTTTT
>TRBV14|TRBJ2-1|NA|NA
CASSQEDRIPGDNEQFF
TGTGCCAGCAGCCAAGAGGATCGGATCCCCGGGGACAATGAGCAGTTCTTC
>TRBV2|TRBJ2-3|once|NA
CASSENRETQYF
TGTGCCAGCAGTGAAAACAGGGAGACGCAGTATTTT
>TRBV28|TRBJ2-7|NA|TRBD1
CASSSGGNRGRSSEQYF
TGTGCCAGCAGTTCCGGCGGCAACAGGGGGCGATCTAGCGAGCAGTACTTC
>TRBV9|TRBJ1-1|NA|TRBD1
CASSVDGDRGRNTEAFF
TGTGCCAGCAGCGTAGACGGGGACAGGGGGCGGAACACTGAAGCTTTCTTT
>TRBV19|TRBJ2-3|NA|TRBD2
CASSPASSGGTDTQYF
TGTGCCAGTAGTCCAGCCTCTAGCGGGGGCACAGATACGCAGTATTTT
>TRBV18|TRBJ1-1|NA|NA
CASSPPGGGMLRNTEAFF
TGTGCCAGCTCACCACCTGGGGGAGGGATGTTGAGGAACACTGAAGCTTTCTTT
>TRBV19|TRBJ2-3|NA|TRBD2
CASSRGGATDTQYF
TGTGCCAGTAGTCGGGGGGGAGCCACAGATACGCAGTATTTT
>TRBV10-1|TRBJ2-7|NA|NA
CASSDSVEQYF
TGCGCCAGCAGCGACAGTGTGGAGCAGTACTTC
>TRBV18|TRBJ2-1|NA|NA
CASSPPRVSYNEQFF
TGTGCCAGCTCACCACCAAGAGTCTCCTACAATGAGCAGTTCTTC
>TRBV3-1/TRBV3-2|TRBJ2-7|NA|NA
CASSPPFGGKEVYEQYF
TGTGCCAGCAGCCCCCCGTTTGGCGGGAAGGAAGTCTACGAGCAGTACTTC
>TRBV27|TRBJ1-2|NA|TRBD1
CASSPTGNYGYTF
TGTGCCAGCAGCCCGACAGGGAACTATGGCTACACCTTC
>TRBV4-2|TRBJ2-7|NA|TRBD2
CASGGTSGGHYEQYF
TGTGCCAGCGGCGGGACTAGCGGGGGCCACTACGAGCAGTACTTC
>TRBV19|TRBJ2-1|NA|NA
CASSLKGWSSYNEQFF
TGTGCCAGTAGTTTGAAGGGGTGGAGCTCCTACAATGAGCAGTTCTTC
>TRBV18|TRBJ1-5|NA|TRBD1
CASSPEGTGLGQPQHF
TGTGCCAGCTCACCAGAGGGGACAGGGTTAGGCCAGCCCCAGCATTTT
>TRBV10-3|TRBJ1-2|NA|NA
CAISEGGVYGYTF
TGTGCCATCAGTGAGGGAGGGGTTTATGGCTACACCTTC
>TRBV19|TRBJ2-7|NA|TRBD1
CASSTSTGIDYEQYF
TGTGCCAGTAGTACCTCGACAGGGATCGACTACGAGCAGTACTTC
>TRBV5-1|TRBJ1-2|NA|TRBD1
CASSPGQGNGYTF
TGCGCCAGCAGCCCGGGACAGGGAAATGGCTACACCTTC
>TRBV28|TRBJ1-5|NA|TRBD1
CASSITGGRNQPQHF
TGTGCCAGCAGCATCACAGGGGGTCGCAATCAGCCCCAGCATTTT
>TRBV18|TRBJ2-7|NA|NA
CASSPSASRYEQYF
TGTGCCAGCTCGCCCTCAGCGAGCCGTTACGAGCAGTACTTC
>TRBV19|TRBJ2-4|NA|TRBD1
CASSIGDRAAKNIQYF
TGTGCCAGTAGTATAGGGGACAGGGCAGCCAAAAACATTCAGTACTTC
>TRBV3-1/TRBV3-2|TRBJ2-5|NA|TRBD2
CASSQEAAGVGGETQYF
TGTGCCAGCAGCCAAGAGGCAGCGGGAGTGGGTGGGGAGACCCAGTACTTC
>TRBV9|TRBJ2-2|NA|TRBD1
CASSLQGAGGELFF
TGTGCCAGCAGCTTACAGGGGGCAGGCGGGGAGCTGTTTTTT
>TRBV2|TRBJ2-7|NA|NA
CASKGAYEQYF
TGTGCCAGCAAGGGGGCCTACGAGCAGTACTTC
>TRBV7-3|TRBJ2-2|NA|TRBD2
CASSLGTSGSGGELFF
TGTGCCAGCAGCCTGGGGACTAGCGGGAGTGGCGGGGAGCTGTTTTTT
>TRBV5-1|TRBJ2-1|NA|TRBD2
CASSSTSGSTYNEQFF
TGCGCCAGCAGCTCTACTAGCGGGAGCACCTACAATGAGCAGTTCTTC
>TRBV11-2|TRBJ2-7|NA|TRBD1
CASSLTGVSYEQYF
TGTGCCAGCAGCTTGACAGGGGTTTCCTACGAGCAGTACTTC
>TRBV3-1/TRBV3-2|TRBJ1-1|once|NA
CASSQAGGGTEAFF
TGTGCCAGCAGCCAAGCTGGGGGGGGCACTGAAGCTTTCTTT
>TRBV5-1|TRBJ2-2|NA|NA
CASSGSGSGELFF
TGCGCCAGCTCGGGGTCGGGAAGCGGGGAGCTGTTTTTT
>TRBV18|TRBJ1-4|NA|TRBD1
CASSPPAGTGHEKLFF
TGTGCCAGCTCACCACCAGCCGGGACAGGACATGAAAAACTGTTTTTT
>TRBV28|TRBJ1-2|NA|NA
CASSLNVGSGYTF
TGTGCCAGCAGTTTAAACGTTGGTAGCGGCTACACCTTC
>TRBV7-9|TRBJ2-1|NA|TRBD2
CASSFPRAGVHLGEQFF
TGTGCCAGCAGCTTCCCCCGGGCGGGGGTTCACTTAGGTGAGCAGTTCTTC
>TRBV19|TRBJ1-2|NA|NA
CASSRGLANYGYTF
TGTGCCAGTAGCCGGGGACTCGCTAACTATGGCTACACCTTC
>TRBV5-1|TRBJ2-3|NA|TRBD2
CASKGGRVSTDTQYF
TGCGCCAGCAAGGGAGGGAGGGTTAGCACAGATACGCAGTATTTT
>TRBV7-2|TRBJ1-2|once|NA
CASSLSGINYGYTF
TGTGCCAGCAGCTTATCAGGGATTAACTATGGCTACACCTTC
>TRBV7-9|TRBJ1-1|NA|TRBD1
CASSLEEGAITEAFF
TGTGCCAGCAGCTTAGAGGAGGGGGCGATCACTGAAGCTTTCTTT
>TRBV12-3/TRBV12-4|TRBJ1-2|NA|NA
CASSLGPGYTF
TGTGCCAGCAGTTTGGGCCCCGGCTACACCTTC
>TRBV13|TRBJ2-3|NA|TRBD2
CASSFRLAGRTDTQYF
TGTGCCAGCAGCTTCCGACTAGCGGGGCGCACAGATACGCAGTATTTT
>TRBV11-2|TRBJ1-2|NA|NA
CASSLESSGGYGYTF
TGTGCCAGCAGCTTAGAGTCCTCCGGGGGCTATGGCTACACCTTC
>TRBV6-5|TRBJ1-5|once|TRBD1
CASSLDRVGNQPQHF
TGTGCCAGCAGTCTTGACAGGGTGGGAAATCAGCCCCAGCATTTT
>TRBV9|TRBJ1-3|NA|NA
CASSAQTSIGNTIYF
TGTGCCAGCAGCGCCCAGACAAGTATCGGAAACACCATATATTTT
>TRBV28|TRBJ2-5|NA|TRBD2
CASTGGGPWETQYF
TGTGCCAGCACCGGGGGGGGGCCTTGGGAGACCCAGTACTTC
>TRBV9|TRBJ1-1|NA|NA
CASSPLGRGNTEAFF
TGTGCCAGCAGCCCCCTCGGGAGGGGGAACACTGAAGCTTTCTTT
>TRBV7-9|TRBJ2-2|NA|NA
CASSLATLKAGANTGELFF
TGTGCCAGCAGCTTAGCCACCTTGAAGGCAGGGGCGAACACCGGGGAGCTGTTTTTT
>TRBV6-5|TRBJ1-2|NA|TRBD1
CASGHRGSRGYTF
TGTGCCAGCGGACACAGGGGGTCGAGGGGCTACACCTTC
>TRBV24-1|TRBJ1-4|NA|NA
CATSGQDGTNEKLFF
TGTGCCACCAGTGGACAGGACGGTACTAATGAAAAACTGTTTTTT
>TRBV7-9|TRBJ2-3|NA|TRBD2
CASSSLGGGTSGGTQYF
TGTGCCAGCAGCTCACTAGGCGGTGGGACTAGCGGGGGTACGCAGTATTTT
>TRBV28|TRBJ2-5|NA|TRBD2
CASSSPTSGQETQYF
TGTGCCAGCAGTAGCCCGACTAGCGGGCAAGAGACCCAGTACTTC
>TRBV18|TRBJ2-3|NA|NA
CASSPRGGQDRRPTSTDTQYF
TGTGCCAGCTCACCACGAGGGGGGCAGGACAGGCGACCCACTAGCACAGATACGCAGTATTTT
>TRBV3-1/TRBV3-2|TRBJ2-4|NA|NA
CASSQSGLGNIQYF
TGTGCCAGCAGCCAAAGCGGGTTAGGGAACATTCAGTACTTC
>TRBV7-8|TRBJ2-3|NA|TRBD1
CASSSDRGSTDTQYF
TGTGCCAGCAGCAGCGACAGGGGGAGCACAGATACGCAGTATTTT
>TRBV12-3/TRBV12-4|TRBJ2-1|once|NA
CASSFPPEEQFF
TGTGCCAGCAGTTTCCCCCCGGAGGAGCAGTTCTTC